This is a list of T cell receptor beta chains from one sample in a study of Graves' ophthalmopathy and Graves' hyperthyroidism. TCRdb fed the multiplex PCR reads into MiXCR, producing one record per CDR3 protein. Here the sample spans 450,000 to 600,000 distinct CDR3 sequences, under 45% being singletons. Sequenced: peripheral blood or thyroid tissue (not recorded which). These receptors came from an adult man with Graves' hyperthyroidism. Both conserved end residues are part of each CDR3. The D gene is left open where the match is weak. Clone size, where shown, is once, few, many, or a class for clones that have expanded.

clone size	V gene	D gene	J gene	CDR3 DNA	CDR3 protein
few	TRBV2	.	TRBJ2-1	TGTGCCAGCAGTGATGGCGAGGCTCTTAGCTCCTACAATGAGCAGTTCTTC	CASSDGEALSSYNEQFF
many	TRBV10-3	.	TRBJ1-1	TGTGCCATCAGTGAACAGGGGAACACTGAAGCTTTCTTT	CAISEQGNTEAFF
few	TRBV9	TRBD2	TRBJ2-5	TGTGCCAGCAGCCGACAGTCTAGCGGGAGGAAAGAGACCCAGTACTTC	CASSRQSSGRKETQYF
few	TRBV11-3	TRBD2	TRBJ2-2	TGTGCCAGCAGCTTAAGGATAGGGACTACTTCGAACACCGGGGAGCTGTTTTTT	CASSLRIGTTSNTGELFF
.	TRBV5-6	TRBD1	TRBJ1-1	TGTGCCGGCAGCCGGGGACAGGGGCTGCCTGAAGCTTTCTTT	CAGSRGQGLPEAFF
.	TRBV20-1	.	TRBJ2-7	TGCAGTGCTAGAGATCGTTCCAGGAGCTTCTACGAGCAGTACTTC	CSARDRSRSFYEQYF
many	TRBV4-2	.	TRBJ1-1	TGTGCCAGCAGCCAAGGGTCCGCGGGGAACACTGAAGCTTTCTTT	CASSQGSAGNTEAFF
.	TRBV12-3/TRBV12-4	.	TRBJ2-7	TGTGCCAGCACCCTGGGACATACCCTCGTCTACGAGCAGTACTTC	CASTLGHTLVYEQYF
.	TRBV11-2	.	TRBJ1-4	TGTGCCAGCAGCCCTGCGGGAGGCTCTAATGAAAAACTGTTTTTT	CASSPAGGSNEKLFF
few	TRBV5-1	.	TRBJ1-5	TGCGCCAGCAGCTTGGGAGACAGAATGGGCAATCAGCCCCAGCATTTT	CASSLGDRMGNQPQHF
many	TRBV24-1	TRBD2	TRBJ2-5	TGTGCCACCAGTTCTAGCGGTCAAGAGACCCAGTACTTC	CATSSSGQETQYF
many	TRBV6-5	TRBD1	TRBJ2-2	TGTGCCAGCAGCCCCGACAGGGTCGTCACCGGGGAGCTGTTTTTT	CASSPDRVVTGELFF
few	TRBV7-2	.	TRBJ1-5	TGTGCCAGCAGCTTAGGGAGCAGCTATAGCAATCAGCCCCAGCATTTT	CASSLGSSYSNQPQHF
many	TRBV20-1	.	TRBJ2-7	TGCAGTGCCCTCGGTGGAGTCTACGAGCAGTACTTC	CSALGGVYEQYF
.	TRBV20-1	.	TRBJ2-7	TGCAGTGCTAGAGATTTTCGGGGGAAAGCCTACGAGCAGTACTTC	CSARDFRGKAYEQYF
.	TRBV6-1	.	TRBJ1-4	TGTGCCAGCAGTATGGGGGGGACGGCAAATGAAAAACTGTTTTTT	CASSMGGTANEKLFF
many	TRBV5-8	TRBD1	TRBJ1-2	TGTGCCAGCAGCTTGACAGGGGCTTATTATGGCTACACCTTC	CASSLTGAYYGYTF
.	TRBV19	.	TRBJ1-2	TGTGCCACCCACATACAGGGAAACTATGGCTACACCTTC	CATHIQGNYGYTF
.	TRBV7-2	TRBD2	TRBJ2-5	TGTGCCAGCAGCTTAGCTCGGCTAGCGGGAACAGAGACCCAGTACTTC	CASSLARLAGTETQYF
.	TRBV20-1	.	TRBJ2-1	TGCAGTGCCTCCCAGCTTGCGGGATTGAATGAGCAGTTCTTC	CSASQLAGLNEQFF
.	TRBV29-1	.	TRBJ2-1	TGCAGCGCCGGACTATACAATGAGCAGTTCTTC	CSAGLYNEQFF
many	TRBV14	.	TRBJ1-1	TGTGCCAGCAGCCAAGATTTAGGCCTTTGGACTGAAGCTTTCTTT	CASSQDLGLWTEAFF
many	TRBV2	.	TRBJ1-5	TGTGCCAGCAGTGAAGGTTCGGGGGCCTTCAATCAGCCCCAGCATTTT	CASSEGSGAFNQPQHF
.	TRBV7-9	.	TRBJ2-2	TGTGCCAGCAGCTTACGGGCTCTATCCGGGGAGCTGTTTTTT	CASSLRALSGELFF
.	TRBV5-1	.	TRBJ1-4	TGCGCCAGCAGCTCCCGTGGGTCAACTAATGAAAAACTGTTTTTT	CASSSRGSTNEKLFF
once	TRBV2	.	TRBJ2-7	TGTGCCAGCCCCGGGACATCCAACGAGCAGTACTTC	CASPGTSNEQYF
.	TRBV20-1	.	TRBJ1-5	TGCAGTGCTAGGGAATGGACCCGCAATCAGCCCCAGCATTTT	CSAREWTRNQPQHF
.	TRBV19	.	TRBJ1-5	TGTGCCAGTAGTATCGGGGAGGGCGGCAATCAGCCCCAGCATTTT	CASSIGEGGNQPQHF
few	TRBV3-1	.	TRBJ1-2	TGTGCCAGCAGCCAAGGGACCTCGAGTGGCTACACCTTC	CASSQGTSSGYTF
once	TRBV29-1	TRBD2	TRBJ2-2	TGCAGCTTACTAGCGGGAGAAACCGGGGAGCTGTTTTTT	CSLLAGETGELFF
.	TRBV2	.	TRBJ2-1	TGTGCCAGCAGTCCCTCTTTCTCCTACAATGAGCAGTTCTTC	CASSPSFSYNEQFF
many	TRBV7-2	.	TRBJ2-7	TGTGCCAGCAGCCGACATAGGTCGAACGAGCAGTACTTC	CASSRHRSNEQYF
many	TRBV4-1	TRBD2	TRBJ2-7	TGCGCCAGCAGCCAAGGGCCGACTAGCGGATCCTACGAGCAGTACTTC	CASSQGPTSGSYEQYF
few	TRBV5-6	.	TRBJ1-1	TGTGCCAGCAGCTCGGCGGGGGCGGGGGGCACTGAAGCTTTCTTT	CASSSAGAGGTEAFF
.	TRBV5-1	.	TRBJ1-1	TGCGCCAGCAGCTTGGTGGGTGGGGCAGGGTCCAACACTGAAGCTTTCTTT	CASSLVGGAGSNTEAFF
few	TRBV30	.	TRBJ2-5	TGTGCCTCGGACCAAAAAGAGACCCAGTACTTC	CASDQKETQYF
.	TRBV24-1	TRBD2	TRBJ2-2	TGTGCCTCGGGACTAGCGGGAGCGGACACCGGGGAGCTGTTTTTT	CASGLAGADTGELFF
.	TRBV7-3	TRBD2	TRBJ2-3	TGTGCCAGCAGTCCTTCATACGGGACTAGCGGGGGAGATACGCAGTATTTT	CASSPSYGTSGGDTQYF
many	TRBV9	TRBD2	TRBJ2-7	TGTGCCAGCAGCGTAGAGGCTAGCGGGAGGTACGAGCAGTACTTC	CASSVEASGRYEQYF
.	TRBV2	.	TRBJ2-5	TGTGCCAGCAGTCAGGGGGCGGGGGGGGCGAGTGAGACCCAGTACTTC	CASSQGAGGASETQYF
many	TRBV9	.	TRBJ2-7	TGTGCCAGCAGCGGCGGCGCCGGGACCTACGAGCAGTACTTC	CASSGGAGTYEQYF
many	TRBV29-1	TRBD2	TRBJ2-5	TGCAGCGGCAATAGACTAGCGGGAGGCGTCCAAGAGACCCAGTACTTC	CSGNRLAGGVQETQYF
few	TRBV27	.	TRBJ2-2	TGTGCCAGCAGTGCCCTGCAGGGGTTGGGCACCGGGGAGCTGTTTTTT	CASSALQGLGTGELFF
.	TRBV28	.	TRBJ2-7	TGTGCCAGCCATGGTTCGGGCTACGAGCAGTACTTC	CASHGSGYEQYF
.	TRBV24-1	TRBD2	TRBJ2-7	TGTGCCACCAGTGATTTGGGTCATCCTAGCGGGGGGCCTTACGAGCAGTACTTC	CATSDLGHPSGGPYEQYF
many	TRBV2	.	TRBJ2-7	TGTGCCAGCAGTGAAGCGCTTCGGCCTTACGAGCAGTACTTC	CASSEALRPYEQYF
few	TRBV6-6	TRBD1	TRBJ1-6	TGTGCCAGCAGTTCGGACAGGGACCCCTATAATTCACCCCTCCACTTT	CASSSDRDPYNSPLHF
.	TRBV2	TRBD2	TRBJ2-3	TGTGCCAGCGCTAGCGGGAGTAGCACAGATACGCAGTATTTT	CASASGSSTDTQYF
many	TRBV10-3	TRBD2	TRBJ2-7	TGTGCCATCAGGCCCGGAACTAGCGGGGATTCCTACGAGCAGTACTTC	CAIRPGTSGDSYEQYF
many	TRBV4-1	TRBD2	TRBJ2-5	TGCGCCAGCAGCCAAGAGGCTAGCGGGAGCCTACAGACCCAGTACTTC	CASSQEASGSLQTQYF
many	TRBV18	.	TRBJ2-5	TGTGCCAGCTCCCCGACCCGACAGTACAGAGAGACCCAGTACTTC	CASSPTRQYRETQYF
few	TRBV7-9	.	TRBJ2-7	TGTGCCAGCTCACTAAAGGGGCCAGGACCCTACGAGCAGTACTTC	CASSLKGPGPYEQYF
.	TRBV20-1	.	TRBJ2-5	TGCAGCGCTGGGGAGCGCGTGGGAGAGACCCAGTACTTC	CSAGERVGETQYF
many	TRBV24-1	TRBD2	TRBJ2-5	TGTGCCACCAGTGATTCATCTAGCGGGAGGGCTCGAGAGACCCAGTACTTC	CATSDSSSGRARETQYF
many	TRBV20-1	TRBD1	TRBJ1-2	TGCAGTGCCCGACCAGGGGGCGGATATGGCTACACCTTC	CSARPGGGYGYTF
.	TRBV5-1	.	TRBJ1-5	TGCGCCAGCAGCTTGGTCGTGGGGGGCGCGATCGATCAGCCCCAGCATTTT	CASSLVVGGAIDQPQHF
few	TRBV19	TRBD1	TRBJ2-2	TGTGCCAGTAGTATGGGGGACAGATACACCGGGGAGCTGTTTTTT	CASSMGDRYTGELFF
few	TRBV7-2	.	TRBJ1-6	TGTGCCAGCAGCCCGGATACAGGGTGGAGTTCACCCCTCCACTTT	CASSPDTGWSSPLHF